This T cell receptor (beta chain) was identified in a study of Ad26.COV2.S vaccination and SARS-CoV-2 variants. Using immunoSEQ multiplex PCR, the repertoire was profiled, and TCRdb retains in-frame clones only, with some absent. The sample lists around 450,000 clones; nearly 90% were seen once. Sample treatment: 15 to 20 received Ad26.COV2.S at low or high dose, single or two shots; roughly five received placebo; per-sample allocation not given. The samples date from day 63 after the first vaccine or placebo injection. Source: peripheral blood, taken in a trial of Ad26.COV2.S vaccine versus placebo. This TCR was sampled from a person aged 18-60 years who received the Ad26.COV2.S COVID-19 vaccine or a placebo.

The CDR3 DNA reads as TGTGCCAGCAGTGAACAGTCTCCGGTCCAAGAGACCCAGTACTTC. This translates into CASSEQSPVQETQYF. The chain combines TRBV6-1 with TRBJ2-5; D gene unclear. V shed 2 bases and J shed 1 base, with 11 bases lying between them. The CDR3 contains 15 residues. Germline loops: CDR1 MNHNS, CDR2 SASEGT.